This is a list of T cell receptor beta chains from one sample in a study of blood T cell repertoires in COVID-19. The protocol was immunoSEQ multiplex PCR, while the TCRdb copy is restricted to in-frame clones and leaves out a portion. The sample lists 190,000 or so clones, about 84% occurring once. Sequencing used PBMCs or T cells enriched from blood (not recorded which). All receptors come from a woman under 40 who had recovered from COVID-19. Both conserved end residues are part of each CDR3. The D gene is left open where the match is weak. Clone size, where shown, is once, few, many, or a class for clones that have expanded.

D,size,V,J,CDR3,DNA
TRBD1,NA,TRBV7-2,TRBJ1-5,CASSPDRVYSNQPQHF,TGTGCCAGCAGCCCGGACAGGGTCTATAGCAATCAGCCCCAGCATTTT
NA,NA,TRBV5-8,TRBJ1-1,CASRQTYDLEAFF,TGTGCCAGCAGACAGACATACGATCTTGAAGCTTTCTTT
TRBD2,NA,TRBV6-1,TRBJ2-5,CASSEAGTSGASRGTQYF,TGTGCCAGCAGTGAAGCGGGGACTAGCGGAGCAAGTCGGGGGACCCAGTACTTC
NA,NA,TRBV19,TRBJ2-5,CASSIGLNQETQYF,TGTGCCAGTAGTATAGGACTGAACCAAGAGACCCAGTACTTC
NA,NA,TRBV2,TRBJ2-3,CATSGTGGDTQYF,TGTGCCACCTCCGGGACTGGAGGAGATACGCAGTATTTT
TRBD1,NA,TRBV4-1,TRBJ2-7,CASSLTGAHEQYF,TGCGCCAGCAGCCTAACAGGGGCCCACGAGCAGTACTTC
NA,NA,TRBV7-6,TRBJ2-7,CASSFGGLPEQYF,TGTGCCAGCAGCTTCGGGGGGCTCCCCGAGCAGTACTTC
TRBD1,once,TRBV6-5,TRBJ1-6,CASSSKPGTGGLTLHF,TGTGCCAGCAGTTCTAAGCCCGGGACAGGGGGTCTCACCCTCCACTTT
TRBD2,NA,TRBV27,TRBJ2-7,CASSFMGSSGTYEQYF,TGTGCCAGCAGTTTTATGGGATCTAGCGGTACCTACGAGCAGTACTTC
NA,NA,TRBV5-1,TRBJ2-5,CASSFSRGQETQYF,TGCGCCAGCAGCTTTTCACGGGGCCAAGAGACCCAGTACTTC
NA,once,TRBV6-5,TRBJ1-5,CASSTRGRDNQPQHF,TGTGCCAGCAGTACAAGGGGCAGGGACAATCAGCCCCAGCATTTT
NA,NA,TRBV3-1/TRBV3-2,TRBJ1-6,CASSQDSAPRDLHF,TGTGCCAGCAGCCAAGATTCGGCCCCGAGGGACCTCCACTTT
TRBD2,NA,TRBV28,TRBJ2-1,CASRRSSGRVDYNEQFF,TGTGCCAGCAGGCGTTCTAGCGGGAGGGTCGATTACAATGAGCAGTTCTTC
TRBD2,NA,TRBV2,TRBJ2-1,CASTPTSGVGNEQFF,TGTGCCAGCACCCCGACTAGCGGGGTGGGGAATGAGCAGTTCTTC
NA,NA,TRBV19,TRBJ1-3,CASSINYSGNTIYF,TGTGCCAGTAGTATAAACTACTCTGGAAACACCATATATTTT
TRBD2,NA,TRBV7-2,TRBJ2-1,CASSLAREDSGRAGQFF,TGTGCCAGCAGCTTAGCGCGCGAGGATAGCGGGAGGGCCGGGCAGTTCTTC
NA,NA,TRBV3-1/TRBV3-2,TRBJ2-3,CASSQGFGEQGHSTDTQYF,TGTGCCAGCAGCCAAGGATTTGGGGAACAGGGCCATAGCACAGATACGCAGTATTTT
TRBD1,NA,TRBV28,TRBJ1-2,CASSLGGTGDDGYTF,TGTGCCAGCAGTTTGGGCGGGACAGGGGATGATGGCTACACCTTC
TRBD1,NA,TRBV10-3,TRBJ2-7,CAISLDRGAYEQYF,TGTGCCATCAGTCTCGACAGGGGGGCCTACGAGCAGTACTTC
NA,NA,TRBV28,TRBJ1-6,CASSYRESPLHF,TGTGCCAGCAGCTACAGGGAATCACCCCTCCACTTT
NA,once,TRBV19,TRBJ1-4,CASSIADRSGKLFF,TGTGCCAGTAGTATAGCCGACAGGTCTGGAAAACTGTTTTTT
TRBD1,once,TRBV28,TRBJ2-7,CASNTIRVDRGREQYF,TGTGCCAGCAACACTATACGCGTGGACAGGGGGAGGGAGCAGTACTTC
TRBD1,few,TRBV10-1,TRBJ1-1,CASIFFIDRGLWDTEAFF,TGCGCCAGCATATTTTTTATTGACAGGGGGCTATGGGACACTGAAGCTTTCTTT
TRBD1,NA,TRBV10-3,TRBJ1-1,CAISGAQGAAEAFF,TGTGCCATCAGTGGGGCACAGGGGGCAGCTGAAGCTTTCTTT
NA,NA,TRBV6-2/TRBV6-3,TRBJ2-7,CASSYDGASSSYEQYF,TGTGCCAGCAGTTATGATGGTGCGTCTAGCTCCTACGAGCAGTACTTC
TRBD2,NA,TRBV5-1,TRBJ2-7,CASRPTSGRVYEQYF,TGCGCCAGCAGACCCACTAGCGGACGCGTGTACGAGCAGTACTTC
TRBD1,once,TRBV6-4,TRBJ1-2,CAAGTGGFYTF,TGTGCCGCCGGGACAGGGGGTTTCTACACCTTC
TRBD1,NA,TRBV18,TRBJ1-3,CASSPRQQGSGNTIYF,TGTGCCAGCTCACCGCGTCAACAGGGGTCTGGAAACACCATATATTTT
TRBD2,NA,TRBV11-2,TRBJ2-2,CASSLPTSAGGELFF,TGTGCCAGCAGCCTCCCAACTAGCGCGGGCGGGGAGCTGTTTTTT
TRBD1,NA,TRBV2,TRBJ1-2,CASSEGDRANYGYTF,TGTGCCAGCAGTGAAGGGGACAGGGCTAACTATGGCTACACCTTC
NA,NA,TRBV9,TRBJ1-1,CASSSRQNTEAFF,TGTGCCAGCAGCTCTCGACAGAACACTGAAGCTTTCTTT
NA,NA,TRBV4-1,TRBJ2-7,CASSLEGDYEQYF,TGCGCCAGCAGCCTAGAGGGAGACTACGAGCAGTACTTC
TRBD1,NA,TRBV7-2,TRBJ2-7,CASSFSGTANYEQYF,TGTGCCAGCAGCTTCTCCGGGACAGCGAACTACGAGCAGTACTTC
TRBD1,NA,TRBV28,TRBJ2-7,CASSDRGLDYEQYF,TGTGCCAGCAGCGACAGGGGGCTTGACTACGAGCAGTACTTC
NA,NA,TRBV13,TRBJ2-5,CASSTRRVGETQYF,TGTGCCAGCAGCACCCGCAGGGTCGGGGAGACCCAGTACTTC
NA,NA,TRBV29-1,TRBJ2-7,CSAESQQGYEQYF,TGCAGCGCGGAGAGCCAACAGGGATACGAGCAGTACTTC
TRBD2,NA,TRBV5-4,TRBJ2-7,CASSPSGSSYEQYF,TGTGCCAGCAGCCCGAGCGGGAGCTCCTACGAGCAGTACTTC
TRBD1,few,TRBV12-3/TRBV12-4,TRBJ1-4,CASSRQGNEKLFF,TGTGCCAGCAGCCGACAGGGAAATGAAAAACTGTTTTTT
TRBD2,NA,TRBV2,TRBJ2-1,CASSEGGLAGYNEQFF,TGTGCCAGCAGTGAAGGGGGACTAGCGGGATACAATGAGCAGTTCTTC
NA,NA,TRBV28,TRBJ2-3,CASSFTGFSQNTQYF,TGTGCCAGCAGCTTTACAGGGTTTTCGCAGAATACGCAGTATTTT
NA,NA,TRBV6-5,TRBJ1-1,CASNPVTGLTTEAFF,TGTGCCAGCAACCCTGTAACAGGGTTGACCACTGAAGCTTTCTTT
TRBD1,NA,TRBV14,TRBJ2-7,CASSQNTETGVEQYF,TGTGCCAGCAGCCAAAATACCGAAACAGGGGTCGAGCAGTACTTC
NA,NA,TRBV9,TRBJ1-2,CASSEGVGLSHLDTF,TGTGCCAGCAGCGAGGGGGTGGGCCTCAGCCATCTAGACACCTTC